This TCR beta chain is drawn from a study of T cell responses to AZD1222 COVID-19 vaccine. Study results and limitations: The donor cohort was predominantly white British with a female majority, and clonal diversity may have been underestimated. Spike-specific TCR breadth and depth both grew after two AZD1222 doses. Unmutated regions of variants are reportedly targeted by nearly half of spike-specific TCRs.

This CDR3 contains 14 residues. Per the germline V gene, CDR1 is LNHDA and CDR2 is SQIVND (reference sequence). Points on this clone: What it binds is unknown.

TCRdb keeps only in-frame clones here, not all; method: immunoSEQ multiplex PCR. Here the sample spans over 130,000 clones, under 90% being singletons. This material consisted of peripheral blood, taken 28 days after the second AZD1222 dose. This sequence was found in an adult who received the AZD1222 COVID-19 vaccine. This chain joins TRBV19 and TRBJ2-7; D could derive from TRBD1 or TRBD2 (6 bases each). CDR3 loop: CVSPGGPSDYEQYV. The DNA of the CDR3 is TGTGTCTCGCCCGGGGGCCCCTCTGACTACGAGCAGTACGTC.